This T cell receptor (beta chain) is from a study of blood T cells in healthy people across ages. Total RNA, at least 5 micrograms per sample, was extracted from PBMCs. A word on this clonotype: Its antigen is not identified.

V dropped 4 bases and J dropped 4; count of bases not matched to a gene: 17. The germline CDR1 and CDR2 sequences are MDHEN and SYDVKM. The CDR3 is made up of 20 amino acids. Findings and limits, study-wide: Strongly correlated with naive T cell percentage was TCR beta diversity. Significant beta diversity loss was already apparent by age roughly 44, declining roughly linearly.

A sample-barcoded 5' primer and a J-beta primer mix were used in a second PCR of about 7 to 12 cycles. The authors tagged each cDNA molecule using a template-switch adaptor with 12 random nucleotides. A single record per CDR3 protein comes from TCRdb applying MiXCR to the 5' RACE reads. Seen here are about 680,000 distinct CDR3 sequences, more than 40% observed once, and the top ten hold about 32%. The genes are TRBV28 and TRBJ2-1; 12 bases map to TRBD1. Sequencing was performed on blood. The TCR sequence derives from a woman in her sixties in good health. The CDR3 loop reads CASSSYLRDRGPLKYNEQFF. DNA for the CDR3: TGTGCCAGCAGTTCCTATCTCCGGGACAGGGGGCCTTTAAAGTACAATGAGCAGTTCTTC.